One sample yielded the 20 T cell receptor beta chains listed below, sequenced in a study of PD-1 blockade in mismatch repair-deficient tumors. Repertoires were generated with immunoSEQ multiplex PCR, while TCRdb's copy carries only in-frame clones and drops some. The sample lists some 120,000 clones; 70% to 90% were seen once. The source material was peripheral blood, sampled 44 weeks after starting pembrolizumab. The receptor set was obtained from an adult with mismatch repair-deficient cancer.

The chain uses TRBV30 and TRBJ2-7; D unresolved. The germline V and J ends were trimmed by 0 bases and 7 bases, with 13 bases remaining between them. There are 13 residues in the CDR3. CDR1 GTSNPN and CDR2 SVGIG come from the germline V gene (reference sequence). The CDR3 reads CAWSVNRLWEQYF. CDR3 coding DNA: TGTGCCTGGAGTGTTAACCGCCTGTGGGAGCAGTACTTC.

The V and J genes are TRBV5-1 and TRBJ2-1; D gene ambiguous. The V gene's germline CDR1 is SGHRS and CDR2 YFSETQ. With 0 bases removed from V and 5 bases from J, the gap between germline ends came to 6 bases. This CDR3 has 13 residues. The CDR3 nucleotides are TGCGCCAGCAGCTTGGCCGCGAACAATGAGCAGTTCTTC. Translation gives CASSLAANNEQFF.

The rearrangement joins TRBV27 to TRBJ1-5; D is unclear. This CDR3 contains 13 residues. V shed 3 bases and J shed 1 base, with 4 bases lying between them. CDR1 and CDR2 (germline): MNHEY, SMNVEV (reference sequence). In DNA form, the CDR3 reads TGTGCCAGCAGTTTGGGGAGCAATCAGCCCCAGCATTTT. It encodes CASSLGSNQPQHF.

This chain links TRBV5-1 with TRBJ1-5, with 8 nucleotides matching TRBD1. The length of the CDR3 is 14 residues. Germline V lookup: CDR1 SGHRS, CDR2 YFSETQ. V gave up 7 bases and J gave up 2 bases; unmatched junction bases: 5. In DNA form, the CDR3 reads TGCGCCAGCTCCGGACAGGGAGGCAATCAGCCCCAGCATTTT. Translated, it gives CASSGQGGNQPQHF. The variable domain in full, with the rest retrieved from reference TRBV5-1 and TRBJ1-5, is KAGVTQTPRYLIKTRGQQVTLSCSPISGHRSVSWYQQTPGQGLQFLFEYFSETQRNKGNFPGRFSGRQFSNSRSEMNVSTLELGDSALYLCASSGQGGNQPQHFGDGTRLSIL.

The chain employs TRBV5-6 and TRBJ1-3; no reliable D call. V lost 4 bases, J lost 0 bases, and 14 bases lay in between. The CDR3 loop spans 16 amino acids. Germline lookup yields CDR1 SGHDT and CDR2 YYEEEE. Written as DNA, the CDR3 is TGTGCCAGCAGCCTCCAAGTGGGCGACTCTGGAAACACCATATATTTT. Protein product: CASSLQVGDSGNTIYF.

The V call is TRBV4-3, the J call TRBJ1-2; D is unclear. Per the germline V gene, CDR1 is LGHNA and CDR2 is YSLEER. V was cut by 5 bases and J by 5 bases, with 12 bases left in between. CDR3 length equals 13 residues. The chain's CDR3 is CASSWAPVYGYTF. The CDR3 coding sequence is TGCGCCAGCAGCTGGGCCCCGGTATATGGCTACACCTTC.

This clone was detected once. The CDR3 nucleotides are TGCGCCAGCAGCTTTTCACAGGATGGGGAGACCCAGTACTTC. Its translation is CASSFSQDGETQYF. This chain uses TRBV5-1 with TRBJ2-5, with D tentatively TRBD1 (5 bases). The CDR3 consists of 14 residues. Deletions cut 2 bases from V and 5 bases from J, with 13 bases between. Germline V gene lookup returns CDR1 SGHRS and CDR2 YFSETQ.

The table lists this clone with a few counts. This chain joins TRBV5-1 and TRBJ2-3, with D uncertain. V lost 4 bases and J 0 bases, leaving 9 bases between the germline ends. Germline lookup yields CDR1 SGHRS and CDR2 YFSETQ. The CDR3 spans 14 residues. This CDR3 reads CASSPIPSTDTQYF. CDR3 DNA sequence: TGCGCCAGCAGCCCTATCCCAAGCACAGATACGCAGTATTTT.

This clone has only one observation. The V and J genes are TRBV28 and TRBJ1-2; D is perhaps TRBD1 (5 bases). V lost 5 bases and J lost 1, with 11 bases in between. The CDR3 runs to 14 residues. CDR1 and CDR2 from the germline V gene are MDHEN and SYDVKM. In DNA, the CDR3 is TGTGCCAGCAGTGAAGGGGCCTTTAACTATGGCTACACCTTC. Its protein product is CASSEGAFNYGYTF.

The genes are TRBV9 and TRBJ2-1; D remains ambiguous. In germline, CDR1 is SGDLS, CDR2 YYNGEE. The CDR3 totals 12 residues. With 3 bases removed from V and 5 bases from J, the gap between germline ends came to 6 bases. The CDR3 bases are TGTGCCAGCAGCGAGATCCACAATGAGCAGTTCTTC. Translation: CASSEIHNEQFF. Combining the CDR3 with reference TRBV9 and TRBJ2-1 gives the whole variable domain DSGVTQTPKHLITATGQRVTLRCSPRSGDLSVYWYQQSLDQGLQFLIQYYNGEERAKGNILERFSAQQFPDLHSELNLSSLELGDSALYFCASSEIHNEQFFGPGTRLTVL.

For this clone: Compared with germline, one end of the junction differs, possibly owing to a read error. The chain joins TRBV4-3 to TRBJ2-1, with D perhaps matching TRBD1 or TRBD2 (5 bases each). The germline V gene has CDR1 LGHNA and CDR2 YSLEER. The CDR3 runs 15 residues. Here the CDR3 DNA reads TGCGCCAGCAGCCTAGACCTTACACGGGGCGAATCCCTCATCTTC. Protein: CASSLDLTRGESLIF.

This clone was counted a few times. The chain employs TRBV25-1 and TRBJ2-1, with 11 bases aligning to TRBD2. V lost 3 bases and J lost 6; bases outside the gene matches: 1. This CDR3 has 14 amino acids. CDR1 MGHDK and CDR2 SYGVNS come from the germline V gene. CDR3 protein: CASSDLAGGNEQFF. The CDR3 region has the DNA TGTGCCAGCAGTGATCTAGCGGGAGGCAATGAGCAGTTCTTC.

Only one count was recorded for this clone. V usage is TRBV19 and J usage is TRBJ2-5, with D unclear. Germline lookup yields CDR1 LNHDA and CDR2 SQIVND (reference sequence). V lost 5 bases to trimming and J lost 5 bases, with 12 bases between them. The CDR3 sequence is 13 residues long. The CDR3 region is CASSRARTETQYF. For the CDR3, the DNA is TGTGCCAGTAGTCGGGCCCGGACGGAGACCCAGTACTTC.

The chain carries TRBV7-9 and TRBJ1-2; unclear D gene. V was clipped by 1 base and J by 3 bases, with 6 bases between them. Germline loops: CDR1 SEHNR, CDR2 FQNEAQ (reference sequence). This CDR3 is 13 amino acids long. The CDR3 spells CASSLESDYGYTF. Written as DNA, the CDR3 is TGTGCCAGCAGCTTAGAATCCGACTATGGCTACACCTTC.

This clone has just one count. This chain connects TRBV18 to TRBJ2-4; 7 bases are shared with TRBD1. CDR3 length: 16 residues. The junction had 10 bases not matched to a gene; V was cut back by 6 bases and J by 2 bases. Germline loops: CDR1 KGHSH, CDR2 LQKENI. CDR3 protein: CASSPKGARTKNIQYF. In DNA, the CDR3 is TGTGCCAGCTCCCCTAAGGGGGCGAGGACCAAAAACATTCAGTACTTC.

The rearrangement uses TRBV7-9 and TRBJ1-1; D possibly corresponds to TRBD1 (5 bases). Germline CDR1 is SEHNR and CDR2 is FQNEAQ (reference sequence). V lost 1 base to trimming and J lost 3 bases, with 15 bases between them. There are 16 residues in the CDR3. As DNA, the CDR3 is TGTGCCAGCAGCTTAGGGACAAGCAAAGGGGACACTGAAGCTTTCTTT. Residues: CASSLGTSKGDTEAFF.

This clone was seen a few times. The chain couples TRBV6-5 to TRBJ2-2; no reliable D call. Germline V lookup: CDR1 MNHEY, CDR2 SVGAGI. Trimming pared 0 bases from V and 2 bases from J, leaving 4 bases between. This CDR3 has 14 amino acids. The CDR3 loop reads CASSYSENTGELFF. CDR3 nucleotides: TGTGCCAGCAGTTACTCAGAAAACACCGGGGAGCTGTTTTTT.

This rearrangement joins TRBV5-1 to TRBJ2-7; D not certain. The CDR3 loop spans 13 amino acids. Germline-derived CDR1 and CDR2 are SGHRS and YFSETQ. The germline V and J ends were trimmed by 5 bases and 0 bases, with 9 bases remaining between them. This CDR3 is CASSPHSSYEQYF. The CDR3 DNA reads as TGCGCCAGCAGTCCCCATAGCTCCTACGAGCAGTACTTC.

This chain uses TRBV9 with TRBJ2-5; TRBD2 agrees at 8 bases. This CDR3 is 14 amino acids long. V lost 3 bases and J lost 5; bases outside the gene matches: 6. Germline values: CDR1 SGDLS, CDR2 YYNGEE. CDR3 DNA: TGTGCCAGCAGCGACGGACTAGCAGGGGAGACCCAGTACTTC. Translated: CASSDGLAGETQYF.

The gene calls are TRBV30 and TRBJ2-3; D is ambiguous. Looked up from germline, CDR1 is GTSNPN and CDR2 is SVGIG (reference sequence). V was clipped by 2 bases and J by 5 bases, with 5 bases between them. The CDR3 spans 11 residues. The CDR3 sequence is CAWSSGDTQYF. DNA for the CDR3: TGTGCCTGGAGTTCTGGAGATACGCAGTATTTT.